The source of this T cell receptor beta chain is a study of regulatory T cells in long-lasting Graves disease. Time point defined: newly diagnosed GD, antithyroid drugs for less than 3 months. Extracted PBMC RNA gave rise to the TCR library. Many counts were recorded for this clonotype. Building the TCR beta libraries relied on iRepertoire HTBI primers, and CDR3 regions underwent Arm-PCR. TCRdb reanalysed the multiplex PCR reads using MiXCR and keeps one entry per CDR3 protein. The table includes roughly 520,000 distinct CDR3 sequences, around 13% detected once. Another study also made use of these data, one on T cells in Graves' hyperthyroidism and ophthalmopathy.

The sequencing used peripheral blood mononuclear cells (PBMCs), collected at new diagnosis, from a patient treated with antithyroid drugs. The sequence came from a woman younger than 45 with Graves disease.

The CDR3: CASSSREDTGELFF. As DNA, the CDR3 is TGTGCCAGCTCGAGCAGGGAAGACACCGGGGAGCTGTTTTTT. This sequence joins TRBV28 and TRBJ2-2, with a tentative D call TRBD1 (5 bases). The CDR3 has 14 amino acids. V dropped 8 bases and J dropped 3 bases, with 13 bases sitting between them. Germline loops: CDR1 MDHEN, CDR2 SYDVKM.